This is a list of T cell receptor beta chains from one sample in a study of beta chain features in type 1 diabetes. The data were produced by immunoSEQ multiplex PCR, yet TCRdb's version contains in-frame clones alone and is incomplete. In the table there are 150,000 to 200,000 clones, approximately 7.8% of which are singletons. Sequenced input: central memory CD4+ T cells from blood. The origin of the receptors is a woman in her thirties or forties with type 1 diabetes. The conserved cysteine and the conserved F or W are not part of the CDR3 here. Each record gives: V gene, J gene, CDR3 protein.

v_call: TRBV5-6
j_call: TRBJ2-5
cdr3_aa: ASSWAGEETQY

v_call: TRBV27
j_call: TRBJ1-5
cdr3_aa: ASRGRNQPQH

v_call: TRBV28
j_call: TRBJ1-3
cdr3_aa: ASSLEGQTGNTIY

v_call: TRBV2
j_call: TRBJ2-3
cdr3_aa: ASSERGQISTDTQY

v_call: TRBV5-4
j_call: TRBJ2-6
cdr3_aa: ASSLTGSGANVLT

v_call: TRBV5-5
j_call: TRBJ1-5
cdr3_aa: ASSFNREQPQH

v_call: TRBV13
j_call: TRBJ1-1
cdr3_aa: ASSPRGTEAF

v_call: TRBV7-8
j_call: TRBJ1-1
cdr3_aa: ASSSNRGEAF

v_call: TRBV28
j_call: TRBJ1-4
cdr3_aa: ATHKEKLF

v_call: TRBV5-1
j_call: TRBJ2-1
cdr3_aa: ASSEASGGYNEQF

v_call: TRBV28
j_call: TRBJ1-5
cdr3_aa: VTGQRNQPQH

v_call: TRBV30
j_call: TRBJ1-2
cdr3_aa: AYRDTNYGYT

v_call: TRBV18
j_call: TRBJ2-1
cdr3_aa: ASSPPVDRGYNEQF

v_call: TRBV19
j_call: TRBJ1-1
cdr3_aa: ASSIRGTEAF

v_call: TRBV6-1
j_call: TRBJ1-1
cdr3_aa: ASSEQEPQPDLNTEAF

v_call: TRBV5-6
j_call: TRBJ2-5
cdr3_aa: ASSTPGSGTQY

v_call: TRBV27
j_call: TRBJ1-2
cdr3_aa: ASSFQGALGYT

v_call: TRBV2
j_call: TRBJ2-1
cdr3_aa: ASRSPQIYNEQF

v_call: TRBV28
j_call: TRBJ2-5
cdr3_aa: ASSLGGGYLETQY

v_call: TRBV9
j_call: TRBJ2-1
cdr3_aa: ASSALTPSSYNEQF

v_call: TRBV6-5
j_call: TRBJ1-2
cdr3_aa: ASRLDRNYGYT

v_call: TRBV6-5
j_call: TRBJ1-5
cdr3_aa: ASSSLRGANQPQH